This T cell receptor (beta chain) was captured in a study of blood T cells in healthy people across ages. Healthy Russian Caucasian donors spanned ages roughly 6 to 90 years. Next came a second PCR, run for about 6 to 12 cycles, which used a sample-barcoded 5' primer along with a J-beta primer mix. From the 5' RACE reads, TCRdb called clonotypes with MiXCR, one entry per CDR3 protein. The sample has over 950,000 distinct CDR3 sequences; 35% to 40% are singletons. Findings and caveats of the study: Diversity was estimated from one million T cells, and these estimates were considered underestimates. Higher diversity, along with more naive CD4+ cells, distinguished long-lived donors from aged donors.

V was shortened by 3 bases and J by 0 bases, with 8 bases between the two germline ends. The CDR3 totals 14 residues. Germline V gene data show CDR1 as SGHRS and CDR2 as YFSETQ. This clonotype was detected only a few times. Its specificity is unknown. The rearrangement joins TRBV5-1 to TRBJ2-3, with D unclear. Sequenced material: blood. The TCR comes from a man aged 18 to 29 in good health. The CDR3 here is CASSSEASTDTQYF. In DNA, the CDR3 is TGCGCCAGCAGCTCCGAGGCTAGCACAGATACGCAGTATTTT.